This paragraph covers one T cell receptor beta chain sequence. Its antigen is still unknown. The data were obtained in a study of regulatory T cells in long-lasting Graves disease. Overall study: Antithyroid drugs had been given to newly diagnosed Graves' patients for under 3 months.

Overall study results and limits: Persistent disease favored TRBV28, TRBJ1-2 and TRBJ2-5.

iRepertoire HTBI primers and Arm-PCR of CDR3 regions built TCR beta libraries. Each CDR3 protein gets one entry after TCRdb re-called the multiplex PCR reads with MiXCR. The sample has around 400,000 distinct CDR3 sequences, about a sixth seen once. The time point here: newly diagnosed GD, antithyroid drugs for less than 3 months. RNA extracted from PBMCs served as the sequencing template. As a group, patients came from one endocrinology department in Xi'an, China. Roughly 8.4 milliliters of peripheral blood were drawn into EDTA tubes. The length of the CDR3 is 15 residues. The V gene's germline CDR1 is MNHEY and CDR2 SMNVEV (reference sequence). J lost 5 bases, V lost 3 bases, and 6 bases had no gene match.

The starting material was peripheral blood mononuclear cells (PBMCs), obtained at new diagnosis, from a patient treated with antithyroid drugs. The V call is TRBV27, the J call TRBJ2-2, with 7 bases fitting TRBD2. The sequence was obtained from a female donor with Graves disease. In DNA form, the CDR3 reads TGTGCCAGCAGTTTCTCAGCGGGATGGACCGGGGAGCTGTTTTTT. Translating gives CASSFSAGWTGELFF.